The 6 T cell receptor beta chains below come from one sample, sequenced in a study of blood T cell repertoires in COVID-19. Sequenced by immunoSEQ multiplex PCR; TCRdb stores in-frame clones only, minus some. The profile shows some 150,000 clones, 84% of them singletons. Specimen: peripheral blood. These receptor sequences come from a human donor in a cohort sampled during active COVID-19.

The V and J genes are TRBV5-4 and TRBJ2-5; 9 bases align to TRBD1. The CDR3 covers 14 residues. The junction had 3 bases not matched to a gene; V was cut back by 1 base and J by 5 bases. Germline V gene sequence: CDR1 SGHNT, CDR2 YYREEE (reference sequence). The CDR3 is CASSLLQGAETQYF. The DNA for the CDR3 is TGTGCCAGCAGCTTGTTACAGGGGGCCGAGACCCAGTACTTC.

The chain combines TRBV28 with TRBJ1-5; TRBD1 matches at 8 bases. Germline assignment: CDR1 MDHEN and CDR2 SYDVKM. The CDR3 length is 10 residues. Losses at the gene ends were 11 bases for V and 7 bases for J; bases not matched to a gene: 1. CDR3: CARQGQPQHF. The DNA of the CDR3 is TGTGCCCGACAGGGGCAGCCCCAGCATTTT. The whole variable domain, remainder taken from reference TRBV28 and TRBJ1-5, is DVKVTQSSRYLVKRTGEKVFLECVQDMDHENMFWYRQDPGLGLRLIYFSYDVKMKEKGDIPEGYSVSREKKERFSLILESASTNQTSMYLCARQGQPQHFGDGTRLSIL.

The chain carries TRBV4-2 and TRBJ2-3, with 10 positions matching TRBD2. Trimming at V came to 4 bases and at J to 0 bases, leaving 4 bases not matched to a gene. CDR1 LGHNA and CDR2 YNFKEQ come from the germline V gene. There are 16 residues in the CDR3. For the CDR3, the DNA is TGTGCCAGCAGCCGTGGACTAGCGGTAAGCACAGATACGCAGTATTTT. Amino acid sequence: CASSRGLAVSTDTQYF.

CDR3 nucleotide sequence: TGTGCCAGCAGCACGACAACAGGGGGCGGAGGCGGGGAGCTGTTTTTT. It encodes CASSTTTGGGGGELFF. This rearrangement joins TRBV7-3 to TRBJ2-2, with 9 bases aligning to TRBD1. CDR3 length: 16 amino acids. Per germline, CDR1 SGHTA and CDR2 FQGTGA. The V and J ends lost 5 bases and 7 bases, in that order; junction bases with no gene match: 11.

The genes are TRBV6-5 and TRBJ2-7; 9 bases agree with TRBD1. The CDR3 loop spans 13 amino acids. V trimming: 8 bases; J trimming: 5 bases; junction bases outside the gene matches: 7. From germline, CDR1 is MNHEY and CDR2 SVGAGI. The DNA for the CDR3 is TGTGCCAGCCGGGGACAGGGTGGCAACGAGCAGTACTTC. This encodes CASRGQGGNEQYF.

This clone came up a few times. CDR3 protein: CATQGQGTEAFF. CDR3 DNA sequence: TGTGCCACCCAGGGACAGGGCACTGAAGCTTTCTTT. The J gene is TRBJ1-1, the V gene TRBV10-3; 9 bases match TRBD1. After removal of 10 bases from V and 4 bases from J, the junction contained 4 bases not matched to a gene. The CDR3 contains 12 residues. Germline V lookup: CDR1 ENHRY, CDR2 SYGVKD.